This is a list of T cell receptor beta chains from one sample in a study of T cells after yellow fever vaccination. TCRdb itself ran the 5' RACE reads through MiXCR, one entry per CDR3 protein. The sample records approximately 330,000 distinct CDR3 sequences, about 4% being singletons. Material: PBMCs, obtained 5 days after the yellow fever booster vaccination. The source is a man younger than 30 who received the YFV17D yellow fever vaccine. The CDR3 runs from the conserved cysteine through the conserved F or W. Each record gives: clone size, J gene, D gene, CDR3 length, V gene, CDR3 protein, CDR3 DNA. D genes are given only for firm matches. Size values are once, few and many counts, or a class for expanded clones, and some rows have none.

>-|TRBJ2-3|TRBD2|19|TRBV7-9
CASSLGSPSGGRHTDTQYF
TGTGCCAGCAGCTTAGGGAGCCCTAGCGGGGGCCGGCACACAGATACGCAGTATTTT
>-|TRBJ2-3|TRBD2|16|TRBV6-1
CASSELAGGSADTQYF
TGTGCCAGCAGTGAACTAGCGGGGGGTTCCGCAGATACGCAGTATTTT
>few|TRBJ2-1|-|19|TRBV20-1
CSARARDGGPLGSYNEQFF
TGCAGTGCTAGAGCTCGAGACGGGGGGCCGCTAGGATCCTACAATGAGCAGTTCTTC
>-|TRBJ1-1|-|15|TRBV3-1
CASSQEPDLNTEAFF
TGTGCCAGCAGCCAAGAACCAGACCTGAACACTGAAGCTTTCTTT
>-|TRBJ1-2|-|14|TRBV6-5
CASSQLTGAGGYTF
TGTGCCAGCAGTCAACTTACGGGGGCTGGTGGCTACACCTTC
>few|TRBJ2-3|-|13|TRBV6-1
CASMDLLVDTQYF
TGTGCCAGCATGGACTTACTGGTGGATACGCAGTATTTT
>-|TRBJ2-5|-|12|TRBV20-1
CSARNSLETQYF
TGCAGTGCTAGGAATAGCCTGGAGACCCAGTACTTC
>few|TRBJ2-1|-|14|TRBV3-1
CASSQEGKGNEQFF
TGTGCCAGCAGCCAAGAAGGGAAGGGCAATGAGCAGTTCTTC
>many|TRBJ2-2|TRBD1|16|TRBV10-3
CAISRQGTLNTGELFF
TGTGCCATCAGCCGACAGGGGACCCTTAACACCGGGGAGCTGTTTTTT
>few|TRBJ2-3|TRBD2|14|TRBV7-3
CASSASGGPDTQYF
TGTGCCAGCAGCGCCAGCGGGGGGCCCGATACGCAGTATTTT
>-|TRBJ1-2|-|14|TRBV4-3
CASSQDQGSYGYSF
TGCGCCAGCAGCCAAGACCAGGGGAGCTATGGCTACAGCTTC
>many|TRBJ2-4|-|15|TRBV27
CASLGMRRGKNIQYF
TGTGCCAGCTTAGGGATGAGGCGCGGCAAAAACATTCAGTACTTC
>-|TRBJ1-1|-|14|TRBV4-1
CASGKGVVNTEAFF
TGCGCCAGCGGGAAAGGGGTTGTTAACACTGAAGCTTTCTTT
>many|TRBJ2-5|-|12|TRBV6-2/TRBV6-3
CASSRERETQYF
TGTGCCAGCAGCCGCGAGCGAGAGACCCAGTACTTC
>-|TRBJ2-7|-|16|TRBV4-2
CASSQDTGARAYEQYF
TGTGCCAGCAGCCAAGATACGGGGGCTCGAGCCTACGAGCAGTACTTC
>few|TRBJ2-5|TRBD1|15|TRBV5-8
CASSLGTGMKETQYF
TGTGCCAGCAGCTTGGGGACAGGGATGAAAGAGACCCAGTACTTC
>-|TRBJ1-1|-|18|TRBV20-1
CNARDFKGPTGSNTEAFF
TGCAATGCTAGAGATTTTAAGGGGCCCACAGGGTCTAACACTGAAGCTTTCTTT
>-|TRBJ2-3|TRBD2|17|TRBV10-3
CAISPTSGGPSTDTQYF
TGTGCCATCAGTCCGACTAGCGGGGGGCCGAGCACAGATACGCAGTATTTT
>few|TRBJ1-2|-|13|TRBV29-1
CSVETDFLLGYTF
TGCAGCGTCGAGACAGACTTCCTATTGGGCTACACCTTC
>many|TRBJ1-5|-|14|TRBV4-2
CASSQDGGGQPQHF
TGTGCCAGCAGCCAAGATGGGGGGGGGCAGCCCCAGCATTTT
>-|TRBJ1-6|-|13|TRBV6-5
CASSYSGGLPLHF
TGTGCCAGCAGTTACTCGGGGGGGTTGCCCCTCCACTTT
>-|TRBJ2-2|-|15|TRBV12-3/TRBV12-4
CATYKGGTITGELFF
TGTGCCACCTATAAGGGGGGCACCATCACCGGGGAGCTGTTTTTT
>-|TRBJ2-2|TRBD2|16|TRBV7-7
CASSFGLAENTGELFF
TGTGCCAGCAGCTTTGGACTAGCGGAGAACACCGGGGAGCTGTTTTTT
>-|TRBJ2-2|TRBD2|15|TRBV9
CASSQAGGSSGELFF
TGTGCCAGCAGCCAAGCGGGGGGGTCGTCCGGGGAGCTGTTTTTT
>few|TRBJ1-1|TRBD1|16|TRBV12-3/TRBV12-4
CASSPPEQGDIAEAFF
TGTGCCAGCAGCCCGCCTGAACAGGGGGATATCGCTGAAGCTTTCTTT
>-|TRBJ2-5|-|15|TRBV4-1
CASSQDPGLKETQYF
TGCGCCAGCAGCCAAGATCCAGGGTTGAAGGAGACCCAGTACTTC
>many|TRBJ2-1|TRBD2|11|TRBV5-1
CASERGGRRFF
TGCGCCAGTGAGCGGGGGGGAAGGCGGTTCTTC
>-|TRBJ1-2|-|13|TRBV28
CASSPGARYGYTF
TGTGCCAGCAGTCCCGGGGCCCGCTATGGCTACACCTTC
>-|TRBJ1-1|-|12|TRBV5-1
CASSLEGSEAFF
TGCGCCAGCAGCTTGGAGGGGTCTGAAGCTTTCTTT
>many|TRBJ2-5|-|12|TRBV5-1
CASRVDLETQYF
TGCGCCAGCAGGGTTGATTTGGAGACCCAGTACTTC
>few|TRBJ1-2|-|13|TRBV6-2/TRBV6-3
CASSYKGTYGYTF
TGTGCCAGCAGTTACAAGGGGACCTATGGCTACACCTTC
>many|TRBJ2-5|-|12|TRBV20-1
CSATTRQETQYF
TGCAGTGCCACGACTCGACAAGAGACCCAGTACTTC
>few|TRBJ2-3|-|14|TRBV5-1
CASSPQDFTDTQYF
TGCGCCAGCAGCCCACAGGACTTCACAGATACGCAGTATTTT
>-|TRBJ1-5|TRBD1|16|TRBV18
CASSQLATGGDLPEHF
TGTGCCAGCTCACAACTTGCGACAGGGGGAGACTTGCCGGAGCATTTT
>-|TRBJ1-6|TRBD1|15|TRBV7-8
CASSLMGQINSPLHF
TGTGCCAGCAGCTTAATGGGACAGATTAATTCACCCCTCCACTTT
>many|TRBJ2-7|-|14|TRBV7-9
CASSHRTDYYEQYF
TGTGCCAGCAGCCACAGGACAGACTACTACGAGCAGTACTTC
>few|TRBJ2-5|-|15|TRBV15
CATSRDQGFGETQYF
TGTGCCACCAGCAGAGATCAGGGGTTTGGGGAGACCCAGTACTTC
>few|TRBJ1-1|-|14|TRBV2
CASSVRGMNTEAFF
TGTGCCAGCAGCGTAAGGGGAATGAACACTGAAGCTTTCTTT
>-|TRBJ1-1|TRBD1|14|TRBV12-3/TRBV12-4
CASSTYRGGTEAFF
TGTGCCAGCAGTACTTACAGGGGAGGCACTGAAGCTTTCTTT
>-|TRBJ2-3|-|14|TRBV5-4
CASSLEGGRDTQYF
TGTGCCAGCAGCTTGGAAGGCGGGCGGGATACGCAGTATTTT
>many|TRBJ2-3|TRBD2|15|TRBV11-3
CASSPGGGRTDTQYF
TGTGCCAGCAGCCCGGGGGGGGGACGCACAGATACGCAGTATTTT
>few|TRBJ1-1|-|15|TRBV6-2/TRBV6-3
CASSYLRGLNTEAFF
TGTGCCAGCAGTTACCTGAGGGGACTGAACACTGAAGCTTTCTTT
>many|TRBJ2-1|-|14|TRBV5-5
CASSLALGYNEQFF
TGTGCCAGCAGCTTGGCACTGGGATACAATGAGCAGTTCTTC
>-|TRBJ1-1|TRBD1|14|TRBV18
CASSPNRGRTEAFF
TGTGCCAGCTCACCAAACAGGGGGCGGACTGAAGCTTTCTTT
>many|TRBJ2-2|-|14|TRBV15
CATSRGHSTGELFF
TGTGCCACCAGCAGGGGCCACTCCACCGGGGAGCTGTTTTTT
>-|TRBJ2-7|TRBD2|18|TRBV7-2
CASSRGASGGLSSYEQYF
TGTGCCAGCAGCCGGGGGGCTAGCGGGGGCCTAAGCTCCTACGAGCAGTACTTC
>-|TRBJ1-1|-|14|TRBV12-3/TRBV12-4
CASSFIQGVTEAFF
TGTGCCAGCAGTTTTATACAGGGCGTCACTGAAGCTTTCTTT